The rows below give T cell receptor beta chains drawn from one sample of a study of T-cell reconstitution after alpha-beta-depleted transplantation in children. TCRdb passed the PCR reads through MiXCR, listing each CDR3 protein once. Among under 300,000 distinct CDR3 sequences listed, 9.7% were seen once. The material was PBMCs from the stem cell graft donor, obtained from the stem cell graft. The receptors were sampled from a human donor who donated a stem cell graft to a child with SCID. Each CDR3 is given with its conserved first and last residue. Each record gives: V gene, clone size, J gene, D gene, CDR3 protein, CDR3 DNA. D genes are given only for firm matches. Only some rows state a clone size, as once, few, many or a class for expanded clones.

>TRBV7-9|many|TRBJ2-3|-
CASNRRGGTDTQYF
TGTGCCAGCAACCGGAGGGGGGGCACAGATACGCAGTATTTT
>TRBV9|many|TRBJ1-5|-
CASSVVPEDRNQPQHF
TGTGCCAGCAGCGTAGTCCCAGAGGATAGAAATCAGCCCCAGCATTTT
>TRBV20-1|many|TRBJ1-6|-
CSARGPVFNSPLHF
TGCAGTGCTAGAGGTCCGGTTTTTAATTCACCCCTCCACTTT
>TRBV20-1|many|TRBJ1-5|TRBD1
CSAGQGSFDQPQHF
TGCAGTGCGGGACAGGGGTCTTTCGATCAGCCCCAGCATTTT
>TRBV20-1|many|TRBJ2-1|-
CSARGRQHNPNEQFF
TGCAGTGCTAGAGGTCGGCAGCACAATCCCAATGAGCAGTTCTTC
>TRBV11-2|many|TRBJ2-1|-
CASTQQPGVANEQFF
TGTGCCAGCACCCAGCAACCGGGGGTCGCCAATGAGCAGTTCTTC
>TRBV10-3|many|TRBJ1-5|-
CAISESKDQPQHF
TGTGCCATCAGTGAGTCCAAAGATCAGCCCCAGCATTTT
>TRBV5-1|many|TRBJ2-5|TRBD1
CASSLTGQVTQETQYF
TGCGCCAGCAGCTTAACGGGACAGGTGACACAAGAGACCCAGTACTTC
>TRBV19|many|TRBJ1-1|TRBD1
CASSPPGQGALRTEAFF
TGTGCCAGTAGTCCCCCGGGACAGGGGGCTTTGCGGACTGAAGCTTTCTTT
>TRBV30|-|TRBJ2-7|-
CAWSAPRQSYEQYF
TGTGCCTGGAGTGCACCGAGACAGTCCTACGAGCAGTACTTC
>TRBV20-1|many|TRBJ1-3|-
CSASALSGNTIYF
TGCAGTGCCAGTGCACTCTCTGGAAACACCATATATTTT
>TRBV14|many|TRBJ2-3|-
CASSQPGPTTDTQYF
TGTGCCAGCAGCCAACCCGGACCAACCACAGATACGCAGTATTTT
>TRBV28|-|TRBJ2-7|TRBD2
CASSPLGGGAYNEQYF
TGTGCCAGCAGTCCCCTCGGGGGGGGGGCGTATAACGAGCAGTACTTC
>TRBV6-1|many|TRBJ1-1|-
CASSERGRGTEAFF
TGTGCCAGCAGTGAGAGGGGAAGGGGCACTGAAGCTTTCTTT
>TRBV3-1|many|TRBJ2-2|TRBD1
CASSPTGQVDTGELFF
TGTGCCAGCAGCCCAACGGGACAGGTGGACACCGGGGAGCTGTTTTTT
>TRBV5-1|many|TRBJ2-7|-
CASRGQGPSYEQYF
TGCGCCAGCAGGGGTCAGGGACCCTCCTACGAGCAGTACTTC
>TRBV15|many|TRBJ2-3|TRBD2
CATSRDAGGGTDTQYF
TGTGCCACCAGCAGAGATGCGGGGGGCGGCACAGATACGCAGTATTTT
>TRBV12-3/TRBV12-4|many|TRBJ1-2|TRBD1
CASSLIGQGAIGYTF
TGTGCCAGCAGCCTCATTGGACAGGGGGCGATCGGCTACACCTTC
>TRBV20-1|many|TRBJ1-4|-
CSARDGQSNEKLFF
TGCAGTGCTAGAGATGGCCAGTCTAATGAAAAACTGTTTTTT
>TRBV24-1|many|TRBJ2-5|TRBD1
CATSGQGEKTQYF
TGTGCCACCAGTGGACAGGGGGAGAAGACCCAGTACTTC
>TRBV19|many|TRBJ2-1|-
CASRWGPYNEQFF
TGTGCCAGTAGGTGGGGGCCGTACAATGAGCAGTTCTTC
>TRBV20-1|many|TRBJ2-2|TRBD1
CSASGDSANTGELFF
TGCAGTGCTAGTGGGGACAGCGCGAACACCGGGGAGCTGTTTTTT
>TRBV12-3/TRBV12-4|many|TRBJ2-1|-
CASSFSAIPYNEQFF
TGTGCCAGCAGTTTCTCTGCCATCCCCTACAATGAGCAGTTCTTC
>TRBV6-2/TRBV6-3|many|TRBJ2-3|-
CASSYFRADTQYF
TGTGCCAGCAGTTACTTTCGGGCAGATACGCAGTATTTT
>TRBV7-9|many|TRBJ2-1|-
CASSLARGLYNEQFF
TGTGCCAGCAGCTTGGCCAGGGGTCTGTACAATGAGCAGTTCTTC
>TRBV4-3|-|TRBJ2-1|TRBD2
CASSQDQASGEGDEQFF
TGCGCCAGCAGCCAAGATCAGGCTAGCGGGGAGGGGGATGAGCAGTTCTTC
>TRBV5-1|many|TRBJ2-3|-
CASSLGGLLSGADTQYF
TGCGCCAGCAGCCTAGGAGGGCTCCTTTCGGGGGCAGATACGCAGTATTTT
>TRBV24-1|many|TRBJ2-7|TRBD1
CATSDRVGGTYEQYF
TGTGCCACCAGTGATAGGGTAGGGGGCACCTACGAGCAGTACTTC
>TRBV20-1|many|TRBJ2-7|-
CSASSRPYYEQYF
TGCAGTGCTAGCTCCCGACCCTACTACGAGCAGTACTTC
>TRBV20-1|many|TRBJ1-1|TRBD1
CSARVRDRLNTEAFF
TGCAGTGCTAGAGTTAGGGACAGACTGAACACTGAAGCTTTCTTT
>TRBV6-5|many|TRBJ2-7|-
CASSLGRQGTYEQYF
TGTGCCAGCAGTTTAGGGCGGCAGGGGACCTACGAGCAGTACTTC
>TRBV2|many|TRBJ1-4|-
CASSEWGGQQKLFF
TGTGCCAGCAGTGAATGGGGGGGGCAGCAAAAACTGTTTTTT
>TRBV29-1|many|TRBJ1-2|-
CSVVRGFYGYTF
TGCAGCGTTGTCCGGGGTTTCTATGGCTACACCTTC
>TRBV3-1|many|TRBJ2-3|TRBD2
CASSPRNRLATCTDTQYF
TGTGCCAGCAGCCCACGAAACCGACTAGCTACCTGCACAGATACGCAGTATTTT
>TRBV2|-|TRBJ1-1|TRBD1
CASSEQGANTEAFF
TGTGCCAGCAGTGAGCAGGGGGCGAACACTGAAGCTTTCTTT
>TRBV2|many|TRBJ2-1|TRBD2
CASSTGTSGGPSSYNEQFF
TGTGCCAGCAGCACCGGGACTAGCGGGGGGCCCAGCTCCTACAATGAGCAGTTCTTC
>TRBV18|few|TRBJ2-7|-
CASSPIPNYEQYF
TGTGCCAGCTCACCGATTCCTAATTACGAGCAGTACTTC
>TRBV5-5|many|TRBJ2-3|-
CASSLAGGAYTDTQYF
TGTGCCAGCAGCTTGGCCGGCGGGGCCTACACAGATACGCAGTATTTT
>TRBV5-1|many|TRBJ2-5|TRBD1
CASSLTGGEEETQYF
TGCGCCAGCAGCCTAACAGGGGGTGAAGAGGAGACCCAGTACTTC
>TRBV7-9|many|TRBJ2-7|-
CASWTYQGEQYF
TGTGCCAGTTGGACATACCAGGGTGAGCAGTACTTC
>TRBV7-9|-|TRBJ2-7|-
CASSLAGFAEQYF
TGTGCCAGCAGCTTAGCGGGGTTCGCCGAGCAGTACTTC
>TRBV5-1|many|TRBJ1-1|-
CASSRRTANTEAFF
TGCGCCAGCAGCAGAAGGACGGCGAACACTGAAGCTTTCTTT
>TRBV7-2|-|TRBJ2-3|-
CASSLTGGEAEEQYF
TGTGCCAGCAGCTTAACTGGCGGGGAAGCCGAAGAGCAGTATTTT
>TRBV6-1|many|TRBJ1-2|-
CASMRFLSYGYTF
TGTGCCAGCATGCGTTTCTTAAGCTATGGCTACACCTTC
>TRBV15|many|TRBJ1-1|-
CATSRESALNTEAFF
TGTGCCACCAGCAGAGAATCGGCCCTGAACACTGAAGCTTTCTTT
>TRBV7-9|many|TRBJ2-5|-
CASSPLAETQYF
TGTGCCAGCAGCCCCTTGGCGGAGACCCAGTACTTC
>TRBV12-3/TRBV12-4|-|TRBJ2-1|-
CASRPTGLHEQFF
TGTGCCAGCAGGCCCACAGGCCTCCATGAGCAGTTCTTC
>TRBV5-1|-|TRBJ1-2|-
CASSLVRSYGYTF
TGCGCCAGCAGCTTGGTTCGGAGCTATGGCTACACCTTC
>TRBV4-3|many|TRBJ1-6|-
CASSQVVGGNSPLHF
TGCGCCAGCAGCCAGGTTGTGGGGGGGAATTCACCCCTCCACTTT
>TRBV29-1|many|TRBJ2-3|-
CSVQDRGRSTDTQYF
TGCAGCGTTCAGGATCGGGGACGGTCCACAGATACGCAGTATTTT
>TRBV20-1|many|TRBJ1-4|-
CSAILAGTNEKLFF
TGCAGTGCAATCCTCGCGGGGACTAATGAAAAACTGTTTTTT
>TRBV7-2|few|TRBJ2-5|TRBD2
CASSPRASGGAETQYF
TGTGCCAGCAGCCCCCGGGCTAGCGGGGGGGCAGAGACCCAGTACTTC
>TRBV5-6|-|TRBJ2-5|TRBD1
CASTPSNTLQGAQYF
TGTGCCAGCACCCCCTCTAACACACTCCAGGGGGCCCAGTACTTC
>TRBV20-1|many|TRBJ2-2|TRBD1
CSARDPTGVSGELFF
TGCAGTGCTAGAGACCCGACAGGGGTGAGCGGGGAGCTGTTTTTT
>TRBV20-1|many|TRBJ1-6|-
CSASWLNSPLHF
TGCAGTGCTAGTTGGCTTAATTCACCCCTCCACTTT
>TRBV15|few|TRBJ2-3|-
CATTVQHSSTDTQYF
TGTGCCACCACGGTTCAACACAGTAGCACAGATACGCAGTATTTT
>TRBV7-9|many|TRBJ2-3|-
CASSLAGGRTDTQYF
TGTGCCAGCAGCTTAGCGGGGGGACGCACAGATACGCAGTATTTT